This entry describes one T cell receptor (beta chain). The CDR3 sequence is 16 residues long. Germline assignment: CDR1 SGHTA and CDR2 FQGNSA. V gave up 2 bases and J gave up 5 bases; unmatched junction bases: 9. This sample was taken from a study of blood T cell repertoires in COVID-19. Study details: Italy, Spain and the United States were the sources of the convalescent and acute COVID-19 samples. PBMCs, B-cell-depleted T cells, or T cells were the source of the cDNA or gDNA that made up the material.

Authors' analysis steps: For nucleated cells, counts were estimated from reference gene primer amplification. The protocol was immunoSEQ multiplex PCR, while the TCRdb copy is restricted to in-frame clones and leaves out a portion. That table is the source of V, J and clone size, and D and trimming were worked out from the DNA. The table records 200,000 to 250,000 clones, 80% to 95% of them present only once. The chain carries TRBV7-2 and TRBJ2-3, with 8 bases matching TRBD2. Sequenced input: peripheral blood. The sequence derives from a man in his 60s with COVID-19, enrolled during active disease. CDR3 coding DNA: TGTGCCAGCAGCTTATATCGGGGGGGGCGGAGAGATACGCAGTATTTT. This encodes CASSLYRGGRRDTQYF.